The present T cell receptor (beta chain) was sequenced within a study of OX40 agonist ivuxolimab in advanced cancers. About the study: Enrollees could have had prior anti-PD-1, anti-PD-L1 or anti-CTLA-4 therapy, which roughly 40% had received. Study-level findings and limits: Determination of antigen specificity was not performed for the expanded peripheral T cells. CD4+ and CD8+ T cells in blood underwent clonal expansion by week 6 at 0.1 to 3.0 mg/kg. CD8+ T cells averaged more expanded clones than CD4+.

Generated by immunoSEQ multiplex PCR, the TCRdb table keeps only in-frame clones and is missing some. The data show around 47,000 clones, approximately 84% seen once. In regard to this clone: Its antigen remains unidentified.

This sample comprised CD4+ or CD8+ T cells sorted from blood, obtained in a trial of the OX40 agonist ivuxolimab. This clonotype was sampled from an adult with an advanced solid tumor such as melanoma, head and neck, liver or kidney cancer.

The CDR3 sequence is CSVTGTGKAIYEQYF. CDR3 nucleotides: TGCAGCGTTACGGGGACAGGGAAGGCCATCTACGAGCAGTACTTC. V and J are TRBV29-1 and TRBJ2-7; TRBD1 matches at 9 bases. This CDR3 spans 15 amino acids. V trimming: 5 bases; J trimming: 3 bases; junction bases outside the gene matches: 11. Germline V CDR1 and CDR2: SQVTM, ANQGSEA.